The sequence of this TCR beta chain was determined in a study of blood T cell repertoires in COVID-19. Original processing notes: Estimation of nucleated cell counts relied on the amplification of reference gene primers. Profiling relied on immunoSEQ multiplex PCR, and the TCRdb table lists in-frame clones only, not all of them. The V and J calls and clone size were taken over from that table, and D and trimming were inferred from the DNA. The sample shows about 160,000 clones, roughly 85% of them seen only once. The germline V and J ends were trimmed by 0 bases and 4 bases, with 3 bases remaining between them. The length of the CDR3 is 12 residues. The germline gives CDR1 LNHNV, CDR2 YYDKDF (reference sequence).

The chain employs TRBV15 and TRBJ1-2; D remains unclear. The TCR originated in a human donor with acute or convalescent COVID-19. The donor label of this sample is uncertain. The sequencing sample was made of peripheral blood. In nucleotides, the CDR3 is TGTGCCACCAGCAGAGAGAGCTATGGCTACACCTTC. This translates into CATSRESYGYTF. The variable domain in full, completed from reference TRBV15 and TRBJ1-2, reads DAMVIQNPRYQVTQFGKPVTLSCSQTLNHNVMYWYQQKSSQAPKLLFHYYDKDFNNEADTPDNFQSRRPNTSFCFLDIRSPGLGDTAMYLCATSRESYGYTFGSGTRLTVV.